This TCR beta chain stems from a study of regulatory T cells in long-lasting Graves disease. Study outcomes and limitations: TRBV28, TRBJ1-2 and TRBJ2-5 emerged as the favored segments in persistent disease.

This sample's time point: newly diagnosed GD, antithyroid drugs for less than 3 months. The TCR library used RNA extracted from PBMCs. This clonotype was counted many times. What it binds is not known. Libraries of TCR beta came from iRepertoire HTBI primers plus Arm-PCR of CDR3 regions. TCRdb reprocessed the multiplex PCR reads via MiXCR and lists one record per CDR3 protein. This table holds a few hundred thousand distinct CDR3 sequences, around 21% found once. The V segment lost 7 bases and the J segment 2 bases; nucleotides outside the gene matches: 4. Germline CDR1 reads LNHDA; CDR2 reads SQIVND (reference sequence). The CDR3 loop spans 15 amino acids.

The source was peripheral blood mononuclear cells (PBMCs), collected at new diagnosis, from a patient treated with antithyroid drugs. V gene TRBV19 combines with J gene TRBJ2-2; TRBD2 agrees at 10 bases. This TCR derives from a female donor with Graves disease. The DNA for the CDR3 is TGTGCCAGTAACCTAGCGGGGGTTAACACCGGGGAGCTGTTTTTT. Protein product: CASNLAGVNTGELFF.